These 3 T cell receptor beta chains came from one sample sequenced in a study of molecular identifiers for immune sequencing clone quantification. MiXCR, run by TCRdb on the PCR reads, gives a single entry per CDR3 protein. The repertoire holds around 54,000 distinct CDR3 sequences, with around 25% as singletons. What was sequenced was naive CD8+ T cells from blood, with Jurkat cell RNA spiked in. Subset specified: FACS-sorted CD8+CD4-CCR7+CD45RA+ naive T cells. These receptors originate from a human donor in good health. Some libraries in this study had Jurkat cell RNA spiked in.

As regards this clonotype: A much larger clone differs from this one at a single base, so this may be a read error. This chain connects TRBV4-1 to TRBJ2-1; 7 bases line up with TRBD1. CDR1 is MGHRA, CDR2 YSYEKL, per germline. The CDR3 is 13 residues long. CDR3 nucleotide sequence: TGCGCCAGCAGTCAAGGGGGCGTCGATGAGCAGTTCTTC. Translating gives CASSQGGVDEQFF.

Points on this clonotype: A much larger clonotype is one base distant, so this may be a read error. V gene TRBV30 combines with J gene TRBJ1-2, with a weak D call TRBD1 (6 bases). CDR1 and CDR2 (germline): GTSNPN, SVGIG (reference sequence). This CDR3 contains 15 residues. Here the CDR3 DNA reads TGTGCCTGGAGTGTTCTGGGCAGGGGAGGTTCTGGCTGCACCTTC. Its protein product is CAWSVLGRGGSGCTF.

Many counts were recorded for this clonotype. This rearrangement joins TRBV7-6 to TRBJ2-7, with TRBD2 matching 7 bases. Germline CDR1 reads SGHVS; CDR2 reads FNYEAQ. With 2 bases clipped from V and 5 bases from J, the junction kept 6 bases outside the gene matches. This CDR3 comprises 14 residues. CDR3 in DNA: TGTGCCAGCAGCTTAATGTTGGGGGGGGACGAGCAGTACTTC. Translated: CASSLMLGGDEQYF.